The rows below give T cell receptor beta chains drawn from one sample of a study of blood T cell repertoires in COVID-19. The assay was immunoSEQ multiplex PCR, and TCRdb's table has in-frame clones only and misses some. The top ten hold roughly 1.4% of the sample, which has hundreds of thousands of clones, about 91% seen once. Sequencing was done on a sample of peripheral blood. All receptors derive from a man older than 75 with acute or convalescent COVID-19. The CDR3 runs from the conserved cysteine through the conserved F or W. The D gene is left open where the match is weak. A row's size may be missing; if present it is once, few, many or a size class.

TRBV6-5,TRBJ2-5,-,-,TGTGCCAGCAGGTCCCTCAGTACGGAGACCCAGTACTTC,CASRSLSTETQYF
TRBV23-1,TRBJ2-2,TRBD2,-,TGCGCCAGCAGTCTCCCTAAACCTAGCCTAGCGGGGGGGAGAATCCCGAACACCGGGGAGCTGTTTTTT,CASSLPKPSLAGGRIPNTGELFF
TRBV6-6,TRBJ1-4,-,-,TGTGCCAGCAGTTCAGAAGGGGCAACTAATGAAAAACTGTTTTTT,CASSSEGATNEKLFF
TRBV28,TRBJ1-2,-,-,TGTGCCAGCAGTTTTCGGCCGGGGAACAGTGGCTACACCTTC,CASSFRPGNSGYTF
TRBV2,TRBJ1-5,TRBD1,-,TGTGCCAGCAGAGACAGGGATGGTCAGCCCCAGCATTTT,CASRDRDGQPQHF
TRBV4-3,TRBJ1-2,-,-,TGCGCCAGCAGCCAGGCATCGGCAGGGCTGTCTGGCTACACCTTC,CASSQASAGLSGYTF
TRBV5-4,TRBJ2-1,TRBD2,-,TGTGCCAGCAGTCTGGGGGGGACGAGTAGGTACAATGAGCAGTTCTTC,CASSLGGTSRYNEQFF
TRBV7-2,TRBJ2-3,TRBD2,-,TGTGCTAGCGGGAGGGCTTTTCGCACAGATACGCAGTATTTT,CASGRAFRTDTQYF
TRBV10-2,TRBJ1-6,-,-,TGCGCCAGCAGTGGGGCGTATTCACCCCTCCACTTT,CASSGAYSPLHF
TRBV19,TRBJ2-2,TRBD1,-,TGTGCCAGTAGTACGGTGGACAGGGGGCTAACCGGGGAGCTGTTTTTT,CASSTVDRGLTGELFF
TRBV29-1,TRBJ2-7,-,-,TGCAGCGTTAATGTTGCGGCGAAGCAGTACTTC,CSVNVAAKQYF
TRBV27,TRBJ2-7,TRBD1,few,TGTGCCAGCAGTTCTCTTAACAGGGGGGACAACTACGAGCAGTACTTC,CASSSLNRGDNYEQYF
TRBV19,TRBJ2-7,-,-,TGTGCCAGTAGTCACGGTCCCTCCTACGAGCAGTACTTC,CASSHGPSYEQYF
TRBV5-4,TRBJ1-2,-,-,TGTGCCAGCAGCTCCAGGCTGGGCTACACCTTC,CASSSRLGYTF
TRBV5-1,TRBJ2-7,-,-,TGCGCCAGCAGCTTGGCAGTCGGGAGTTCCTACGAGCAGTACTTC,CASSLAVGSSYEQYF
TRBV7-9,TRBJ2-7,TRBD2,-,TGTGCCAGCAGCTTACCTAGCGGGGGCTCCTACGAGCAGTACTTC,CASSLPSGGSYEQYF